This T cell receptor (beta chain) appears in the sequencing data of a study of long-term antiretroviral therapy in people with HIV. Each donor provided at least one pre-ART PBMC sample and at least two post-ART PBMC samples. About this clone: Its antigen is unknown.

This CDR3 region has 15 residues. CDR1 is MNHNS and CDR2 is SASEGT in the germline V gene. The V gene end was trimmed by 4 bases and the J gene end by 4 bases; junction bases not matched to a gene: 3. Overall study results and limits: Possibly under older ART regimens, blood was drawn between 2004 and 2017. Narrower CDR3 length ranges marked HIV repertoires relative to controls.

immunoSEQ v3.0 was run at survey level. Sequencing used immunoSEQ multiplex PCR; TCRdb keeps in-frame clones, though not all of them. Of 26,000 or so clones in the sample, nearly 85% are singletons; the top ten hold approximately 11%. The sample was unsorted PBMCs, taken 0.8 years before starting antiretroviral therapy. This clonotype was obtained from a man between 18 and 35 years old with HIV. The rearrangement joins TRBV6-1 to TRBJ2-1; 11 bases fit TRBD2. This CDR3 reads CASSGGLADYNEQFF. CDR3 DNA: TGTGCCAGCAGTGGGGGACTAGCGGATTACAATGAGCAGTTCTTC.